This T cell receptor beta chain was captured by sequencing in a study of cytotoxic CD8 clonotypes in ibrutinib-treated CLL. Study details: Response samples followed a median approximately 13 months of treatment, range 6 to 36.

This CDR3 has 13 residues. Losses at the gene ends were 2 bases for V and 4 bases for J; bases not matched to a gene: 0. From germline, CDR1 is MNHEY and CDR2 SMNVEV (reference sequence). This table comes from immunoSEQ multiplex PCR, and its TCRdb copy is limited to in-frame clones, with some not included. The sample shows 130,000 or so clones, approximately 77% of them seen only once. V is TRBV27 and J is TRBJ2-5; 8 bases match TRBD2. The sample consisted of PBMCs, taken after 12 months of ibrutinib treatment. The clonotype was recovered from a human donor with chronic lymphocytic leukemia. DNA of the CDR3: TGTGCCAGCAGTTTACTAGCGGGAGAGACCCAGTACTTC. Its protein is CASSLLAGETQYF.